This TCR beta chain came from a study of blood T cells in healthy people across ages. A second PCR of roughly 7 to 11 cycles used a sample-barcoded 5' primer and a J-beta primer mix. The template-switch adaptor, which had 12 random nucleotides, put a tag on each cDNA molecule. TCRdb recomputed calls from the 5' RACE reads with MiXCR, one row per CDR3 protein. This table has some 640,000 distinct CDR3 sequences, around 45% appearing once. General study results and limits: Unknown donor CMV status possibly confounded expanded clonotype changes. PBMCs were not sorted, which prevented a conclusive comparison of naive versus antigen-experienced cells. Researchers judged that diversity estimates from one million T cells fell short of true values.

In regard to this clonotype: What it binds is not known.

Sequencing input: blood. The clonotype originates from a woman between 55 and 75 years old in good health.

CDR3 sequence: CASSISTSGSDEQFF. The CDR3 DNA reads TGTGCCAGCAGCATCTCGACTAGCGGGAGTGATGAGCAGTTCTTC. This sequence joins TRBV28 and TRBJ2-1, with 12 positions matching TRBD2. Trimming at V came to 6 bases and at J to 8 bases, leaving 8 bases not matched to a gene. This CDR3 is built from 15 residues. CDR1 is MDHEN and CDR2 is SYDVKM in the germline V gene.